This T cell receptor beta chain was sequenced in a study of T cells in Graves' hyperthyroidism and ophthalmopathy (dated by TCRdb to the late 2010s). Regarding the complete study: Peripheral blood samples were taken at initial diagnosis, before any treatment was given. TCR V-J signatures able to tell the groups apart were searched for in a discovery cohort of 90 to 100 patients, of whom around 43 had Graves' ophthalmopathy and about 60 had stable Graves' hyperthyroidism. Prospective prediction of ophthalmopathy was tested in an independent validation cohort of approximately 19 hyperthyroidism patients and approximately 17 patients who later progressed to ophthalmopathy. The 100 discovery patients were randomly split 7:3 into training and test sets. In addition, the study compared T-cell repertoires in thyroid tissue and in blood from 6 or 7 Graves' hyperthyroidism patients. After sampling, hyperthyroidism patients received methimazole starting at 30 mg daily, and ophthalmopathy patients received high-dose intravenous methylprednisolone. TCR Vbeta CDR3 sequencing of around 130 peripheral blood samples (over 40 ophthalmopathy, 75 to 80 hyperthyroidism and roughly 17 progressor patients) is reported in the paper.

Hyperthyroidism patients were newly diagnosed, with disease duration under 2 months, and aged 18 to 65 years. Any patient with an uncontrolled infection, another autoimmune disease, pregnancy or lactation was excluded. Diagnoses were based on clinical symptoms, serum thyroxine and TRAb, thyroid ultrasound and orbital computed tomography. Blood from progressor patients was drawn when they were first diagnosed with hyperthyroidism, before any ophthalmopathy symptoms appeared. Ficoll-Paque density gradient centrifugation was used to isolate PBMCs from approximately 11 ml of fresh peripheral blood. Progressor patients were initially diagnosed with Graves' hyperthyroidism and developed ophthalmopathy during follow-up. Total RNA was extracted using Trizol reagent, and RNA quality was assessed on an Agilent 2100 Bioanalyzer. The TCR beta CDR3 regions were amplified from RNA transcripts. The TCR CDR3 was subjected to a first round of RT-PCR using the HTBI primer set and the Qiagen OneStep RT-PCR kit. Libraries were constructed in a second round of multiplex PCR, after which size selection and purification were carried out. Sequencing of the libraries was done on an Illumina HiSeq2000 using paired-end 100 bp reads. On the study's bioinformatics: Raw data were processed with SOAPnuke, discarding reads with adapters, uncalled bases, mean Phred below 15, or no exact constant-primer or identifier match. COPE v1.2.5 was used to merge high-quality paired reads, and clonotypes were defined as unique nucleotide sequences. Clonotypes were aligned to IMGT TRBV, TRBD and TRBJ reference segments using MiTCR v1.1. The analysis was restricted to V-J combinations with a frequency above 0.0001, which together covered about 99% of the repertoires. A TCS score was defined as the ratio between F50 (clonal expansion) and ExV (chaos), using BLOSUM62-based TCRdist between CDR3 peptides within each V-J. Welch's t-statistics and random forest reduced several hundred V-J features to roughly 13, which were used in a naive Bayes classifier (R e1071). TCRdb's own reprocessing of the public reads used fastp at Q25 and MiXCR and kept productive beta chains. CDR3 protein sequences are deduplicated, and each keeps its most common genes and DNA. The V and J calls come from TCRdb's annotation, not from the publication. Here the sample has nearly 600,000 distinct CDR3 sequences; more than 11% occur a single time. The ten biggest clones cover about 5.8% of the sample.

This clonotype was seen a few times. Its antigen specificity is not known. The input lacks base qualities; no much larger clone sits a single base away. The full study reports these points: A model built on a 13 V-J signature distinguished ophthalmopathy from stable hyperthyroidism, reaching about 88% sensitivity and about 81% specificity in cross-validation and 80%/75% in testing. Sample size was not statistically predetermined, and blinding of investigators to group allocation was not performed. Blood samples also contained most of the expanded thyroid clonotypes (frequency above 0.001), which suggests that blood repertoires may reflect thyroid immune responses. In validation, progression to ophthalmopathy was predicted by the model with roughly 69% sensitivity and 72.22% specificity, a median of roughly six months before onset.

From the cysteine up to the phenylalanine, the CDR3 has a length of 13 residues. This entry keeps only the CDR3 DNA: 39 bases, framed from base 1. V is shortened by 4 bases, J by 5 bases, and the region joining them spans 9 bases. The germline V gene (reference sequence) supplies CDR1 LNHNV and CDR2 YYDKDF. The clonotype was recovered from a woman between 25 and 40 years old with Graves' hyperthyroidism that later progressed to Graves' ophthalmopathy. Source material: blood. This chain is built from TRBV15 and TRBJ2-1; the D gene is unclear. The DNA sequence reads TGTGCCACCAGCACTCAAAGTAACAATGAGCAGTTCTTC. This yields the protein CATSTQSNNEQFF.